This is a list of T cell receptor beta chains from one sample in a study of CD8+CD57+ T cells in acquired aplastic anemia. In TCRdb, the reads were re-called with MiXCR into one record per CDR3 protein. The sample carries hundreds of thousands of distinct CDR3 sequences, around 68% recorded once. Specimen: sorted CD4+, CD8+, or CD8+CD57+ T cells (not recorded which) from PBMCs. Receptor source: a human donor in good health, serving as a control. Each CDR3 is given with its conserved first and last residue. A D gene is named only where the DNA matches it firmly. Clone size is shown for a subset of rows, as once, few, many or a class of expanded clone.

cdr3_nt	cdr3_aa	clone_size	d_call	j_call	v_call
TGTGCCAGCAGACTGACGACAGGGACTGGAAACACCATATATTTT	CASRLTTGTGNTIYF	few	TRBD1	TRBJ1-3	TRBV2
TGCGCCAGCAGTCTTAAGACAGGAGGCGGCGGCACTGAAGCTTTCTTT	CASSLKTGGGGTEAFF	many	NA	TRBJ1-1	TRBV4-3
TGTGCCAGCAGCTTAGGAGGGACAGGGGCATCCTACGAGCAGTACTTC	CASSLGGTGASYEQYF	NA	TRBD1	TRBJ2-7	TRBV7-6
TGTGCCAGTACTGCGGGAAGCACCATATATTTT	CASTAGSTIYF	many	NA	TRBJ1-3	TRBV19
TGCGCCAGCAGCTTGGGGACTAGCGGGGGTTCTTCTGGGCAGTACTTC	CASSLGTSGGSSGQYF	NA	TRBD2	TRBJ2-7	TRBV5-1
TGTGCCAGCAGCACAGGACAATTAGCATCCTTCCAGCCCTTT	CASSTGQLASFQPF	once	NA	TRBJ1-6	TRBV7-2
TGCAGTGCTAGGGGCCCGGGGGGAGATTCGCAGTATTTT	CSARGPGGDSQYF	NA	TRBD2	TRBJ2-3	TRBV20-1
TGTGCCAGCAGCCCCCAGGGCACCATTGGGACAGATACGCAGTATTTT	CASSPQGTIGTDTQYF	many	NA	TRBJ2-3	TRBV6-1
TGTGCCAGCAGTGGACCCAGCACAGATACGCAGTATTTT	CASSGPSTDTQYF	NA	NA	TRBJ2-3	TRBV6-5
TGTGCCAGCAGCTCCCCGGGCTGGGCCAACGTCCTGACTTTC	CASSSPGWANVLTF	NA	NA	TRBJ2-6	TRBV2
TGTGCCAGCGCGCCTAGGGCTTCTGGCTACACCTTC	CASAPRASGYTF	many	NA	TRBJ1-2	TRBV6-5
TGCAGTGCCAGTAAAGGGGAGGGTCATCAGCCCCAGCATTTT	CSASKGEGHQPQHF	NA	NA	TRBJ1-5	TRBV29-1
TGTGCCAGCAGTACAGTCACAGGGGGCGCGTTCATTCAGGAGACCCAGTACTTC	CASSTVTGGAFIQETQYF	NA	TRBD1	TRBJ2-5	TRBV12-3/TRBV12-4
TGTGCCACCAGCTGGGACAGGGTGTCTGAAGCTTTCTTT	CATSWDRVSEAFF	few	TRBD1	TRBJ1-1	TRBV15
TGCAGTGCTACCGGACAGGATTATTCACCCCTCCACTTT	CSATGQDYSPLHF	NA	TRBD1	TRBJ1-6	TRBV20-1
TGCAGTGCTAGGGACAGGGTGGGGAAGCCCCAGCATTTT	CSARDRVGKPQHF	NA	TRBD1	TRBJ1-5	TRBV20-1
TGTGCCAGCAGCGTAGATCTCTCCCCCTATGGCTACACCTTC	CASSVDLSPYGYTF	NA	NA	TRBJ1-2	TRBV9
TGTGCCAGCAGCACGGGACAGACCCCCACCGGGGAGCTGTTTTTT	CASSTGQTPTGELFF	many	TRBD1	TRBJ2-2	TRBV7-9
TGCAGTGCTGCCCCCGCGGGACAGGGGAATTCACCCCTCCACTTT	CSAAPAGQGNSPLHF	few	TRBD1	TRBJ1-6	TRBV20-1
TGTGCCACCAGGAGGGGGACAGGGAGGGCTGAAGCTTTCTTT	CATRRGTGRAEAFF	NA	TRBD1	TRBJ1-1	TRBV7-9
TGCAGCGTTCTCCGGGCGAATAACAATGAGCAGTTCTTC	CSVLRANNNEQFF	few	NA	TRBJ2-1	TRBV29-1
TGCGCCAGCAGTTCAGTGGACAGGAACTACGAGCAGTACTTC	CASSSVDRNYEQYF	NA	TRBD1	TRBJ2-7	TRBV7-8
TGTGCCAGCAGCCAGAGGGCAGGGAGTAACTCCCGCCTCCACTTT	CASSQRAGSNSRLHF	NA	NA	TRBJ1-6	TRBV9
TGTGCCAGCAGCGTAGATGTTAGCGGGGGTCTGCGGATCTACGAGCAGTACTTC	CASSVDVSGGLRIYEQYF	many	TRBD2	TRBJ2-7	TRBV9
TGTGCCAGCAGAGGACAGGGAAAGGGGTTCACCATAAATTTT	CASRGQGKGFTINF	NA	TRBD1	TRBJ1-3	TRBV7-2
TGCGCCAGCAGTGCTGTGACAGGGACGATCCCTGGGGCCAACGTCCTGACTTTC	CASSAVTGTIPGANVLTF	NA	TRBD1	TRBJ2-6	TRBV4-3
TGTGCCAGCAGCTTAGATGGGTCACTAGCGGGGGGGCCGCAGTTCTTC	CASSLDGSLAGGPQFF	NA	TRBD2	TRBJ2-1	TRBV7-6
TGTGCCAGCGGCTCGACTAGGGGGGGGGCCTACGAGCAGTACTTC	CASGSTRGGAYEQYF	NA	NA	TRBJ2-7	TRBV9
TGTGCCAGCAGACCCGGGACAGGCCTCTACGAGCAGTACTTC	CASRPGTGLYEQYF	NA	TRBD1	TRBJ2-7	TRBV6-5
TGTGCCAGCAGCACCGACAGGAGACGTGGCTACACCTTC	CASSTDRRRGYTF	NA	NA	TRBJ1-2	TRBV12-3/TRBV12-4
TGTGCCAGCAGCCGGCAGACCTATGGCTACACCTTC	CASSRQTYGYTF	NA	NA	TRBJ1-2	TRBV2
TGTGCCAGCAGTTTACTAGCGGGGGGGCAGGAGACCCAGTACTTC	CASSLLAGGQETQYF	few	TRBD2	TRBJ2-5	TRBV2
TGTGCCAGCAGCTACCGACCCGAGGGGGAGCTGCTTTTTTTT	CASSYRPEGELLFF	NA	NA	TRBJ2-2	TRBV7-2
TGCAGCGTGGGGACTAGCGGGGGCCTGCCGGTTCCTACAGATACGCAGTATTTT	CSVGTSGGLPVPTDTQYF	few	TRBD2	TRBJ2-3	TRBV29-1
TGTGCCAGCAGTTACGGGGGGGGAGAGACCCAGTACTTC	CASSYGGGETQYF	NA	TRBD2	TRBJ2-5	TRBV6-5
TGTGCCAGCAGCCTCCATATCTCTGGAAACACCACATATTTT	CASSLHISGNTTYF	NA	NA	TRBJ1-3	TRBV9
TGTGCCATCATGCGGAGAGCAGGGGCCTACGAGCAGTACTTC	CAIMRRAGAYEQYF	NA	NA	TRBJ2-7	TRBV10-3
TGTGCCAGCATGTCAGGGGGGAACACTGAAGCTTTCTTT	CASMSGGNTEAFF	few	TRBD1	TRBJ1-1	TRBV2
TGTGCCAGCAGCTTGTTAGTTGTAAACTATGAGCAGTTCTTC	CASSLLVVNYEQFF	many	NA	TRBJ2-1	TRBV11-1
TGTGCCACCGGTGAGGCAGGGGGTAGCGACGAGCAGTACTTC	CATGEAGGSDEQYF	NA	TRBD1	TRBJ2-7	TRBV24-1
TGTGCCTGGAGATTAAGGGGGGACACTGAAGCTTTCTTT	CAWRLRGDTEAFF	few	NA	TRBJ1-1	TRBV30